This T cell receptor (beta chain) was recovered during a study of long-term antiretroviral therapy in people with HIV. Per germline, CDR1 SGHNT and CDR2 YYREEE (reference sequence). J gave up 5 bases and V 2 bases, and 7 bases lay outside the gene matches. This CDR3 region has 15 residues. Running of the v3.0 immunoSEQ assay took place at survey level. Profiling relied on immunoSEQ multiplex PCR, and the TCRdb table lists in-frame clones only, not all of them. The profile shows tens of thousands of clones, approximately 90% of them singletons. This clone was observed once. The chain carries TRBV5-4 and TRBJ1-2; TRBD1 matches 9 bases. This specimen was unsorted PBMCs, taken 0.6 years after starting antiretroviral therapy. This sequence was found in a man aged 55 to 70 with HIV. The CDR3 DNA reads as TGTGCCAGCAGCTTAACAGGGGGCGCTCGGTATGGCTACACCTTC. Protein: CASSLTGGARYGYTF. Combining the CDR3 with reference TRBV5-4 and TRBJ1-2 gives the whole variable domain ETGVTQSPTHLIKTRGQQVTLRCSSQSGHNTVSWYQQALGQGPQFIFQYYREEENGRGNFPPRFSGLQFPNYSSELNVNALELDDSALYLCASSLTGGARYGYTFGSGTRLTVV.